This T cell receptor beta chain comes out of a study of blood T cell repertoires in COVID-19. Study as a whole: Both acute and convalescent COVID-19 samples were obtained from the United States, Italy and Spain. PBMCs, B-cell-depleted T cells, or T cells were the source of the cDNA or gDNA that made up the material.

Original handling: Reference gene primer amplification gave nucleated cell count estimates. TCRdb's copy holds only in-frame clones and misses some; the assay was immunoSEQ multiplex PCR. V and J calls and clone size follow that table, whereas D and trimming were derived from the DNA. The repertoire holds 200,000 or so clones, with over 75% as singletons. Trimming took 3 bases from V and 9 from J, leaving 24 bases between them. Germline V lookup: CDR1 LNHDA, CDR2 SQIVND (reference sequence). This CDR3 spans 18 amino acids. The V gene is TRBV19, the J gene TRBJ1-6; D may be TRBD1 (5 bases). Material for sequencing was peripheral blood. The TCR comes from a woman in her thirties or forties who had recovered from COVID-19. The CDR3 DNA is TGTGCCAGTAGTATCTTTAAATCCCGTTGGGGCCCTGGTTCACCCCTCCACTTT. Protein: CASSIFKSRWGPGSPLHF.